The 30 T cell receptor beta chains given below trace back to one sample, sequenced in a study of post-analysis software for immune sequencing data. Whole-study results and caveats: Five TRBV segments were significantly more frequent in patients than in controls. TRBV5-6, TRBV5-1 and TRBV20-1 were among these segments.

Prepared libraries of TCR beta cDNA carried unique molecular identifiers. TCRdb reprocessed the PCR reads with MiXCR, giving one entry per CDR3 protein. The sample includes 600,000 to 700,000 distinct CDR3 sequences, roughly three fifths of them seen just once. These receptors are not linked to any known antigen. The specimen was blood. The receptors originated from a girl aged 2 to 9 with multiple sclerosis.

The chain couples TRBV29-1 to TRBJ2-5; D may be TRBD1 (5 bases). The ends were cut back, 4 bases at V and 5 bases at J, with 11 bases in the middle. This CDR3 contains 12 residues. Germline V gives CDR1 SQVTM, CDR2 ANQGSEA. Here the CDR3 reads CSVGRGEETQYF. DNA of the CDR3: TGCAGCGTTGGAAGGGGCGAGGAGACCCAGTACTTC.

This chain joins TRBV5-1 and TRBJ1-2; D is possibly TRBD1 (6 bases). CDR3 size: 15 residues. Germline V gene sequence: CDR1 SGHRS, CDR2 YFSETQ. V lost 4 bases and J 3 bases, leaving 16 bases between the germline ends. The CDR3 sequence is CASSPVGGPDYGYTF. DNA of the CDR3: TGCGCCAGCAGCCCGGTCGGGGGGCCGGACTATGGCTACACCTTC.

DNA for the CDR3: TGTGCCAGCAGTGGAGGGTGGGGCGGCAGCACAGATACGCAGTATTTT. As protein: CASSGGWGGSTDTQYF. The chain is built from TRBV25-1 and TRBJ2-3; D possibly uses TRBD1 or TRBD2 (5 bases each). This CDR3 spans 16 amino acids. From germline, CDR1 is MGHDK and CDR2 SYGVNS. V was cut by 4 bases and J by 0 bases, with 14 bases left in between.

In its sample, this clonotype was seen a few times. The chain joins TRBV20-1 to TRBJ2-1; D possibly corresponds to TRBD2 (6 bases). The CDR3 has 13 residues. Looked up from germline, CDR1 is DFQATT and CDR2 is SNEGSKA (reference sequence). Trimming removed 3 bases at V and 4 bases at J, with 10 bases between. CDR3 coding DNA: TGCAGTGCTAGTGCTAGCGATTACAATGAGCAGTTCTTC. Encoded protein: CSASASDYNEQFF.

The gene calls are TRBV7-2 and TRBJ2-1; the D call may be TRBD1 or TRBD2 (6 bases each). Germline V gene sequence: CDR1 SGHTA, CDR2 FQGNSA. This CDR3 is 16 amino acids long. V lost 5 bases, J lost 2 bases, and 16 bases lay in between. The DNA of the CDR3 is TGTGCCAGCAGCAGACGCAACGGGGGCCCCTACAATGAGCAGTTCTTC. Amino acids: CASSRRNGGPYNEQFF.

About this clonotype: A read error may produce the germline difference seen at one junction end. V is TRBV3-1 and J is TRBJ2-1; tentatively, D is TRBD1 or TRBD2 (5 bases each). The CDR3 has 13 amino acids. The germline CDR1 and CDR2 sequences are LGHDT and YNNKEL (reference sequence). CDR3 region: CAGSRGASSEQFF. CDR3 nucleotide sequence: TGTGCCGGCAGCCGAGGGGCTAGCAGTGAGCAGTTCTTC.

The chain carries TRBV6-6 and TRBJ2-1; 12 bases match TRBD2. Germline loops: CDR1 MNHNY, CDR2 SVGAGI (reference sequence). This CDR3 is built from 17 residues. Trimming cost V 6 bases and J 6 bases; bases outside gene matches: 12. The CDR3 sequence: CASSLPRTSGTGNEQFF. In DNA, the CDR3 is TGTGCCAGCAGCTTACCCAGGACTAGCGGGACCGGCAATGAGCAGTTCTTC.

The count of this clonotype is one. The chain has TRBV2 and TRBJ1-4; perhaps TRBD1 as D (5 bases). The CDR3 has 15 residues. Trimming shortened V by 4 bases and J by 7 bases, and 16 bases separated the two germline ends. The germline V gene has CDR1 SNHLY and CDR2 FYNNEI. The CDR3 here is CASSVERGAGEKLFF. The CDR3 region has the DNA TGTGCCAGCAGTGTAGAAAGGGGCGCAGGTGAAAAACTGTTTTTT.

This clonotype has a single count. V gene TRBV20-1 combines with J gene TRBJ2-6, with D possibly being TRBD1 or TRBD2 (5 bases each). The germline V gene has CDR1 DFQATT and CDR2 SNEGSKA (reference sequence). V lost 3 bases and J lost 3, with 12 bases in between. The CDR3 consists of 15 residues. This CDR3 is CSASWDGFGANVLTF. The CDR3 DNA reads TGCAGTGCTAGTTGGGACGGTTTTGGGGCCAACGTCCTGACTTTC.

The chain employs TRBV25-1 and TRBJ2-3; tentatively, D is TRBD1 (5 bases). V gave up 6 bases and J gave up 2 bases, with 12 bases separating them. CDR3 length equals 14 residues. CDR1 and CDR2 (germline): MGHDK, SYGVNS. CDR3 DNA: TGTGCCAGCAGCGACCCGACAGTCACAGATACGCAGTATTTT. Its translation is CASSDPTVTDTQYF.

The chain employs TRBV6-5 and TRBJ2-1; 7 nucleotides line up with TRBD2. V trimming: 7 bases; J trimming: 2 bases; junction bases outside the gene matches: 5. Germline values: CDR1 MNHEY, CDR2 SVGAGI. The CDR3 runs to 14 residues. The CDR3 sequence is CASNPSGTYNEQFF. As DNA, the CDR3 is TGTGCCAGCAATCCTAGCGGAACCTACAATGAGCAGTTCTTC.

This chain links TRBV6-2 or TRBV6-3 with TRBJ2-5; 8 positions match TRBD2. The CDR3 length is 14 residues. Per the germline V gene, CDR1 is MNHEY and CDR2 is SVGEGT. With 11 bases clipped from V and 3 bases from J, the junction kept 11 bases outside the gene matches. CDR3 in DNA: TGTGCCTCCTCAACGTTGCGGGGGGAAGAGACCCAGTACTTC. Its translation: CASSTLRGEETQYF.

This clonotype was seen a handful of times. The chain has TRBV27 and TRBJ2-1; D is perhaps TRBD1 (6 bases). V gave up 6 bases and J gave up 5 bases, with 11 bases separating them. From germline, CDR1 is MNHEY and CDR2 SMNVEV (reference sequence). The CDR3 runs 13 residues. CDR3 sequence: CASRAGVHNEQFF. As DNA, the CDR3 is TGTGCCAGCAGAGCAGGGGTACACAATGAGCAGTTCTTC.

The chain recombines TRBV29-1 with TRBJ1-5, with D tentatively TRBD1 (5 bases). V gave up 7 bases and J gave up 9 bases, with 19 bases separating them. The germline gives CDR1 SQVTM, CDR2 ANQGSEA. This CDR3 comprises 13 residues. The CDR3 region is CSAGTASKGPQHF. CDR3 DNA sequence: TGCAGCGCCGGGACGGCGTCAAAAGGGCCCCAGCATTTT.

The J gene is TRBJ2-1, the V gene TRBV12-3 or TRBV12-4; D uncertain. Trimming pared 5 bases from V and 9 bases from J, leaving 17 bases between. The CDR3 is 14 residues long. CDR3 protein: CASSLSPDGIEQFF. The CDR3 DNA is TGTGCCAGCAGTCTTAGTCCGGACGGAATTGAGCAGTTCTTC.

Worth noting for this clonotype: Possible read error: a much larger clone is one base away. V is TRBV11-2 and J is TRBJ2-7; no firm D call. With the DNA end fitting TRBJ2-5 better, the J assignment may be wrong. Looked up from germline, CDR1 is SGHAT and CDR2 is FQNNGV. The CDR3 extends over 13 amino acids. The CDR3, as DNA: TGTGCCAGCAGCTTTGCCCCCCAAGAGACCCAGTACTTC. The encoded protein is CASSFAPQETQYF.

The chain combines TRBV10-3 with TRBJ2-1, with D possibly matching TRBD2 (5 bases). Trimming removed 6 bases at V and 12 bases at J, with 21 bases between. This CDR3 has 14 amino acids. CDR1 and CDR2 (germline): ENHRY, SYGVKD. CDR3 DNA sequence: TGTGCCATCAGGCGAGAGGGATCCTCTTTCCGGCAGTTCTTC. Its translation: CAIRREGSSFRQFF.

The chain has TRBV12-3 or TRBV12-4 and TRBJ2-7, with 9 bases fitting TRBD2. The CDR3 consists of 15 residues. The V segment lost 3 bases and the J segment 2 bases; nucleotides outside the gene matches: 5. CDR3 in amino acids: CASSLGLAAPYEQYF. CDR3 coding DNA: TGTGCCAGCAGTTTGGGACTAGCCGCCCCCTACGAGCAGTACTTC.

In nucleotides, the CDR3 is TGCAGCGTAGGTGGGAAAAATGAGCAGTTCTTC. Protein sequence: CSVGGKNEQFF. This chain joins TRBV29-1 and TRBJ2-1, with D uncertain. CDR3 length: 11 residues. Germline values: CDR1 SQVTM, CDR2 ANQGSEA. V gave up 6 bases and J gave up 7 bases, with 10 bases separating them.

This clonotype showed up just a few times. The chain employs TRBV12-3 or TRBV12-4 and TRBJ1-2, with D hard to call. This CDR3 has 13 residues. The germline V and J ends were trimmed by 6 bases and 2 bases, with 10 bases remaining between them. In DNA form, the CDR3 reads TGTGCCAGCAGCCGGCGGGTCAACTATGGCTACACCTTC. Translation gives CASSRRVNYGYTF.

The chain has TRBV15 and TRBJ2-5, with D perhaps matching TRBD2 (6 bases). The CDR3 extends over 16 amino acids. Germline V CDR1 and CDR2: LNHNV, YYDKDF (reference sequence). The germline V and J ends were trimmed by 2 bases and 5 bases, with 18 bases remaining between them. CDR3 in amino acids: CATSRIAGRGEETQYF. Here the CDR3 DNA reads TGTGCCACCAGCAGAATTGCGGGGCGCGGAGAGGAGACCCAGTACTTC.

The V call is TRBV6-2 or TRBV6-3, the J call TRBJ1-1; D gene uncertain. The V and J ends lost 4 bases and 3 bases respectively, with 9 bases between them. The CDR3 length is 13 residues. Germline V gene data show CDR1 as MNHEY and CDR2 as SVGEGT. The CDR3 DNA reads as TGTGCCAGCAGTTGGTGGGTACACACTGAAGCTTTCTTT. Amino acids: CASSWWVHTEAFF.

The chain joins TRBV5-5 to TRBJ1-2; a weak D match, TRBD1 (5 bases). Trimming cost V 0 bases and J 8 bases, with 17 bases left between them. Germline CDR1 SGHKS, CDR2 YYEKEE (reference sequence). This CDR3 has 15 residues. The CDR3 bases are TGTGCCAGCAGCTTGGAGGAGGGGAATCGGAGAGGCTACACCTTC. Protein: CASSLEEGNRRGYTF.

This clonotype came up a few times. J is TRBJ1-2 and V is TRBV10-3; 11 bases align to TRBD1. The CDR3 has 17 residues. V shed 0 bases, J shed 3 bases, and the junction held 6 bases outside the gene matches. CDR1 ENHRY and CDR2 SYGVKD come from the germline V gene. The CDR3 reads CAISESNGQGADYGYTF. In nucleotides, the CDR3 is TGTGCCATCAGTGAGTCGAATGGACAGGGGGCAGACTATGGCTACACCTTC.

The chain couples TRBV5-1 to TRBJ2-3; a possible D gene is TRBD2 (6 bases). The CDR3 contains 15 residues. Per germline, CDR1 SGHRS and CDR2 YFSETQ. V lost 7 bases to trimming and J lost 6 bases, with 21 bases between them. In DNA form, the CDR3 reads TGCGCCAGCGGTAACCACGGGAGAGCAGGCGATACGCAGTATTTT. Its protein product is CASGNHGRAGDTQYF.

The chain uses TRBV29-1 and TRBJ2-5; a weak D match, TRBD1 (7 bases). The ends were cut back, 5 bases at V and 2 bases at J, with 18 bases in the middle. Germline lookup yields CDR1 SQVTM and CDR2 ANQGSEA. There are 15 residues in the CDR3. The CDR3 here is CSVTLLQGGQETQYF. CDR3 bases: TGCAGCGTTACCCTTTTGCAGGGGGGACAAGAGACCCAGTACTTC.

This clonotype appeared a few times. V and J are TRBV10-3 and TRBJ1-1, with D possibly being TRBD1 (5 bases). The CDR3 has 14 residues. Germline V gives CDR1 ENHRY, CDR2 SYGVKD. V gave up 3 bases and J gave up 6 bases, with 14 bases separating them. Here the CDR3 reads CAISDKTVYAEAFF. Here the CDR3 DNA reads TGTGCCATCAGTGACAAGACAGTTTACGCTGAAGCTTTCTTT.

The CDR3 loop reads CSVELAGESVTQYF. CDR3 DNA: TGCAGCGTTGAACTAGCGGGGGAGAGCGTAACGCAGTATTTT. The chain recombines TRBV29-1 with TRBJ2-3; 10 bases are shared with TRBD2. CDR3 length: 14 amino acids. From germline, CDR1 is SQVTM and CDR2 ANQGSEA. The V segment lost 2 bases and the J segment 9 bases; nucleotides outside the gene matches: 8.

The chain carries TRBV20-1 and TRBJ1-1; 7 nucleotides line up with TRBD1. The V gene end was trimmed by 6 bases and the J gene end by 3 bases; junction bases not matched to a gene: 10. The CDR3 loop spans 14 amino acids. Germline values: CDR1 DFQATT, CDR2 SNEGSKA (reference sequence). The CDR3, as DNA: TGCAGTGCCGCCTGGGACAGTGGGGACACTGAAGCTTTCTTT. Protein product: CSAAWDSGDTEAFF.

The chain carries TRBV5-1 and TRBJ2-7, with unresolved D. CDR1 is SGHRS, CDR2 YFSETQ, per germline. V was clipped by 3 bases and J by 2 bases, with 12 bases between them. The CDR3 sequence is 14 residues long. The CDR3, as DNA: TGCGCCAGCAGCTGTGACGGGCTAACCTACGAGCAGTACTTC. Amino acid sequence: CASSCDGLTYEQYF.